This T cell receptor beta chain was documented in a study of T cell responses to AZD1222 COVID-19 vaccine. The CDR3 totals 12 residues. Trimming pared 3 bases from V and 4 bases from J, leaving 4 bases between. Study-wide results and caveats: Only a handful of AZD1222 recipients, roughly six in all, had baseline seropositivity.

About this clone itself: Its antigen is unknown.

The repertoire was sequenced with immunoSEQ multiplex PCR; TCRdb's copy has only in-frame clones and lacks some. Seen here are around 270,000 clones, 94% observed once, and the top ten hold around 0.57%. The receptor was derived from an adult who received the AZD1222 COVID-19 vaccine. The gene calls are TRBV12-3 or TRBV12-4 and TRBJ2-4; D uncertain. Sequencing was performed on peripheral blood, taken 28 days after the second AZD1222 dose. The CDR3 nucleotides are TGTGCCAGCAGTTTCCAGAAAAACATTCAGTACTTC. Encoded protein: CASSFQKNIQYF.